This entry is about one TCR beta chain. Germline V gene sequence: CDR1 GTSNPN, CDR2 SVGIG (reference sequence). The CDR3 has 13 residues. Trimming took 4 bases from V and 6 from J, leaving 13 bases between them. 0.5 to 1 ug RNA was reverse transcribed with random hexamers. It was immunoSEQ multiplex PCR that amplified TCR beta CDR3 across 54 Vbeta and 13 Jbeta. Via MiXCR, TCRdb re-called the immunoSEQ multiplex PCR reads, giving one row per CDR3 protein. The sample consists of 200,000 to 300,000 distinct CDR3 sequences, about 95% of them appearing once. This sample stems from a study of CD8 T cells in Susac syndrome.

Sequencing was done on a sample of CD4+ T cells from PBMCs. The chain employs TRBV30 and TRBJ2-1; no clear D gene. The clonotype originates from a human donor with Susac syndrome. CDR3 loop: CAWTVIELNEQFF. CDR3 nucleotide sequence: TGTGCCTGGACCGTCATAGAGCTCAATGAGCAGTTCTTC.